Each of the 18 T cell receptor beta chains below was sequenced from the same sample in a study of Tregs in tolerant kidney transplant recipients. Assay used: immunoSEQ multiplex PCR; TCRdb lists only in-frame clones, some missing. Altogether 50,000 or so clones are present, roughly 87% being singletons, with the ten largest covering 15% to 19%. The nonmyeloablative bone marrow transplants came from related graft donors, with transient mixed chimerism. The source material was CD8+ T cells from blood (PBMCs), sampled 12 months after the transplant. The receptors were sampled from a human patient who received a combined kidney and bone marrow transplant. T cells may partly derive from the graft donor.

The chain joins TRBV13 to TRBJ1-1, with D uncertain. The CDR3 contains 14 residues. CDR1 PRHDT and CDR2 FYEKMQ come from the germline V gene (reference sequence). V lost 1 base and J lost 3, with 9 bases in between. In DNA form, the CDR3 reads TGTGCCAGCAGCTTAGCAGTCCAGGACACTGAAGCTTTCTTT. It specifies CASSLAVQDTEAFF.

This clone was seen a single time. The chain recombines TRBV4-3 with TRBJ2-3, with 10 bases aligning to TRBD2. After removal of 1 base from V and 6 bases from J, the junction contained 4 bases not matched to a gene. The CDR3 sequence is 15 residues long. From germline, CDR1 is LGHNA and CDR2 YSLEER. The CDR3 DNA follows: TGCGCCAGCAGCCAAGTGCTAGCGGGGGCGGATACGCAGTATTTT. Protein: CASSQVLAGADTQYF.

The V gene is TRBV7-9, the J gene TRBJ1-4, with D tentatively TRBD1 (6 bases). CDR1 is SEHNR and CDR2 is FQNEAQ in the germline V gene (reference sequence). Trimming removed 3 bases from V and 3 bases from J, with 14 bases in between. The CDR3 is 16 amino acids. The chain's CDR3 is CASSFPNRAANEKLFF. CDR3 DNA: TGTGCCAGCAGCTTCCCAAACAGGGCAGCTAATGAAAAACTGTTTTTT. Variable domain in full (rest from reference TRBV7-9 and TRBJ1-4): DTGVSQNPRHKITKRGQNVTFRCDPISEHNRLYWYRQTLGQGPEFLTYFQNEAQLEKSRLLSDRFSAERPKGSFSTLEIQRTEQGDSAMYLCASSFPNRAANEKLFFGSGTQLSVL.

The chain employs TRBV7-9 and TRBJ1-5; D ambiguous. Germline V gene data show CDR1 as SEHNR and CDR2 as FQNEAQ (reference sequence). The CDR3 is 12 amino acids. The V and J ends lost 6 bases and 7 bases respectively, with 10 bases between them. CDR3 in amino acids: CASSSAGQPQHF. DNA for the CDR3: TGTGCCAGCAGTAGCGCGGGACAGCCCCAGCATTTT.

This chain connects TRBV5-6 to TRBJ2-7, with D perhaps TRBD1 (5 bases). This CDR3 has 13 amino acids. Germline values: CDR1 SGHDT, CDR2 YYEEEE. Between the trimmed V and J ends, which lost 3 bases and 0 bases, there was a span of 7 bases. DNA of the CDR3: TGTGCCAGCAGCTGGGGCCCCTCCTACGAGCAGTACTTC. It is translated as CASSWGPSYEQYF.

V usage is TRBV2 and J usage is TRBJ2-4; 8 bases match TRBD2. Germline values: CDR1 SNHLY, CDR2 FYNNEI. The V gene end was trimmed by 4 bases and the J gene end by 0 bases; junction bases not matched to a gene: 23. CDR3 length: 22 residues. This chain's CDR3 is CASSVKTGGPTSHYLAKNIQYF. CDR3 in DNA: TGTGCCAGCAGTGTCAAGACGGGAGGGCCTACGTCCCACTATCTAGCCAAAAACATTCAGTACTTC. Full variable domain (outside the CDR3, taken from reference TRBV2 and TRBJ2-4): EPEVTQTPSHQVTQMGQEVILRCVPISNHLYFYWYRQILGQKVEFLVSFYNNEISEKSEIFDDQFSVERPDGSNFTLKIRSTKLEDSAMYFCASSVKTGGPTSHYLAKNIQYFGAGTRLSVL.

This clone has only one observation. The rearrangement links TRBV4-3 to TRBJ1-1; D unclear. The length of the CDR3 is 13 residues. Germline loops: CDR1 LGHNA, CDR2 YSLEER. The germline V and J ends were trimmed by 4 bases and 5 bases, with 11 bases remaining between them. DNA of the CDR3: TGCGCCAGCAGCCCAACTTTGCCAACTGAAGCTTTCTTT. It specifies CASSPTLPTEAFF.

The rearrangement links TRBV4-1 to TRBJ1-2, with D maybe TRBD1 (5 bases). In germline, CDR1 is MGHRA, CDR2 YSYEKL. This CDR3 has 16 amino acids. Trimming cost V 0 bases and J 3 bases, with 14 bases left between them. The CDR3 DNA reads TGCGCCAGCAGCCAAGATCCAGGCAGGGATGACTATGGCTACACCTTC. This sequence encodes CASSQDPGRDDYGYTF.

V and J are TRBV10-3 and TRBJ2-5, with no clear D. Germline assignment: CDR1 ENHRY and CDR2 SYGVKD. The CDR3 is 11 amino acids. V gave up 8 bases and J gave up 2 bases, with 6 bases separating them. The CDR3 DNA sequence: TGTGCCATCGGAGAACAAGAGACCCAGTACTTC. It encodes CAIGEQETQYF.

CDR3 bases: TGTGCCAGCAGTTTAAGACAGTACTATACTAACACCGGGGAGCTGTTTTTT. It specifies CASSLRQYYTNTGELFF. The chain combines TRBV28 with TRBJ2-2, with D perhaps TRBD1 (5 bases). The CDR3 is 17 residues long. The germline CDR1 and CDR2 sequences are MDHEN and SYDVKM. V was trimmed by 2 bases and J by 2 bases, leaving 15 bases between them.

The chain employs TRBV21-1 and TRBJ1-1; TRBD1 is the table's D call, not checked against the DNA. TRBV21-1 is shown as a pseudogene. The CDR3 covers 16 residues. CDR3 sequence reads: CASSQSVDTIRTEAFF. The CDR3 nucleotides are TGTGCCAGCAGCCAGTCGGTAGACACAATTCGCACTGAAGCTTTCTTT.

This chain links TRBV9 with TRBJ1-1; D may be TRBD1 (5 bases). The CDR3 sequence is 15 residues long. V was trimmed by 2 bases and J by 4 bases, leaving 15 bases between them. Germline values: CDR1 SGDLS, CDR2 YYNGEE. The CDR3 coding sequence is TGTGCCAGCAGCGTGGAGGAGGGGTGGGCCACTGAAGCTTTCTTT. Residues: CASSVEEGWATEAFF.

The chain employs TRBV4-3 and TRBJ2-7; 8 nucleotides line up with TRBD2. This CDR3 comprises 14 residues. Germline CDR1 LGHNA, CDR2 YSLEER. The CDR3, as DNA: TGCGCGAGCCGGTTTTCGCGGGAGGCCTACGAGCAGTACTTC. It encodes CASRFSREAYEQYF.

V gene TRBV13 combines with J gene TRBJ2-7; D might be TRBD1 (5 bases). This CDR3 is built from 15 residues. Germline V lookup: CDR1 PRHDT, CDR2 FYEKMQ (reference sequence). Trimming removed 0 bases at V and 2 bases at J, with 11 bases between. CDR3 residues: CASSLGQGRTYEQYF. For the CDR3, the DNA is TGTGCCAGCAGCTTAGGTCAGGGTAGGACCTACGAGCAGTACTTC.

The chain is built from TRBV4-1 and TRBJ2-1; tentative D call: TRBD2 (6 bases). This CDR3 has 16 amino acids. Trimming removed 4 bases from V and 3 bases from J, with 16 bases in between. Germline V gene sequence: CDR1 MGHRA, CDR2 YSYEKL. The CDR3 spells CASSPEGHQDYNEQFF. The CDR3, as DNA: TGCGCCAGCAGCCCGGAGGGCCATCAGGACTACAATGAGCAGTTCTTC.

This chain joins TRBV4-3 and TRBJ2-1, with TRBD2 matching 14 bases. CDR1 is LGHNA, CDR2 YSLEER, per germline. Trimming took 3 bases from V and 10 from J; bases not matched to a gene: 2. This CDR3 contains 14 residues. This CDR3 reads CASSQTSGREEQFF. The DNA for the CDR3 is TGCGCCAGCAGCCAGACTAGCGGGAGGGAAGAGCAGTTCTTC.

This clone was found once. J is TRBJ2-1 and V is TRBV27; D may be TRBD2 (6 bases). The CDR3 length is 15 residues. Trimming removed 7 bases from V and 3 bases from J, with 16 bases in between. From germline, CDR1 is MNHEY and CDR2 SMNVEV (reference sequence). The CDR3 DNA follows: TGTGCCAGCACCCCGATAGCGGCCCTCTACAATGAGCAGTTCTTC. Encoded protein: CASTPIAALYNEQFF.

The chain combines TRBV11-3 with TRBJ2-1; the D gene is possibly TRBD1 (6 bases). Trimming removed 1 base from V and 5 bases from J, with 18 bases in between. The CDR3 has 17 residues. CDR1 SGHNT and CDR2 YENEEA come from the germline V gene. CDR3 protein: CASSLGTFTGLHNEQFF. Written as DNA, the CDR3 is TGTGCCAGCAGCTTAGGTACATTCACAGGGCTCCACAATGAGCAGTTCTTC.